This T cell receptor beta chain was sequenced for a study of cytomegalovirus exposure and HLA in healthy donors. Study in general: Counted in an early data release were about 86 million unique TCRs from HLA-typed donors.

There are 14 residues in the CDR3. Germline CDR1 is MNHEY and CDR2 is SVGAGI. Trimming left V 6 bases short and J 3 bases short, with 12 bases between. Points from the study as a whole: By HLA locus, TCR association rates varied in a later analysis, with DRB1 showing the most and HLA-C the fewest.

The PCR employed 60 Vbeta primers together with 13 Jbeta primers. Libraries were prepared by immunoSEQ multiplex PCR; TCRdb keeps only in-frame clonotypes and omits some of them. In the table there are just over 150,000 clones, 70% to 85% of which are singletons. On this clone itself: Its specificity is unknown.

Sequencing was carried out using PBMCs. This clonotype originated in a woman aged 45-60 years in good health and CMV-seropositive. The rearrangement joins TRBV6-5 to TRBJ2-4; TRBD1 is a possible D gene (6 bases). CDR3 in amino acids: CASSQDSIKNIQYF. The DNA of the CDR3 is TGTGCCAGCAGCCAGGACAGTATCAAAAACATTCAGTACTTC.